This T cell receptor beta chain was profiled in a study of shared clonotypes between healthy human individuals. Study-level information: Three plates were used per donor for CD4 naive, three for CD4 memory, two for CD8 naive and one for CD8 memory.

Germline-derived CDR1 and CDR2 are ENHRY and SYGVKD. V dropped 8 bases and J dropped 5 bases, with 17 bases sitting between them. This CDR3 is built from 14 residues. The repertoire was sequenced with immunoSEQ multiplex PCR; TCRdb's copy has only in-frame clones and lacks some. The sample consists of some 2 million clones, around 95% of them appearing once. The rearrangement uses TRBV10-3 and TRBJ2-3, with D perhaps being TRBD1 or TRBD2 (6 bases each). This TCR was sampled from a man between 18 and 29 years old in good health. Sequencing was performed on naive CD4+ T cells sorted from blood. Noted subset: CD45RA+ positively selected. In nucleotides, the CDR3 is TGTGCCATCTTTGCCGGGGGCGCGGGAGATACGCAGTATTTT. This codes for CAIFAGGAGDTQYF.